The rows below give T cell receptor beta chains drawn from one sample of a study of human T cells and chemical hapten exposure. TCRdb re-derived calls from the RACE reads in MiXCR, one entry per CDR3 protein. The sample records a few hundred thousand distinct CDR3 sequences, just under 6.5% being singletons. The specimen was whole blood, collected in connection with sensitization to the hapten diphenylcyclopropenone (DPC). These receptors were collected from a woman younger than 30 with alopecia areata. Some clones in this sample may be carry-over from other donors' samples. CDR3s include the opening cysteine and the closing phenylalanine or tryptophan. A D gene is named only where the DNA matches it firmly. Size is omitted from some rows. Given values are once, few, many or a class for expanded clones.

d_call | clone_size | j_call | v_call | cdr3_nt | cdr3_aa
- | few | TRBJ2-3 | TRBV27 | TGTGCCAGCAGTATCGACGGACAGTTTGATACGCAGTATTTT | CASSIDGQFDTQYF
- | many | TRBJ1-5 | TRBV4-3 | TGCGCCAGCAGCCAAGAGGGGAGTCGTCGCAATCAGCCCCAGCATTTT | CASSQEGSRRNQPQHF
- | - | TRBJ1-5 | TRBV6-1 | TGTGCCAGCAGTTCCGCCGGGGGGTCGCGACAGCCCCAGCATTTT | CASSSAGGSRQPQHF
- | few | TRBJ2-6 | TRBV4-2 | TGTGCCAGCAGCCTTCACGTGGCTAGCGAATTAAGTGGGGCCAACGTCCTGACTTTC | CASSLHVASELSGANVLTF
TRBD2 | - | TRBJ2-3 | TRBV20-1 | TGCAGTGCCAGCGGTCTAGCGGGCACAGATACGCAGTATTTT | CSASGLAGTDTQYF
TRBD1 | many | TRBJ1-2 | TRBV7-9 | TGTGCCAGCACCCCCTCGGAGGGGGCTGCCTATGGCTACACCTTC | CASTPSEGAAYGYTF
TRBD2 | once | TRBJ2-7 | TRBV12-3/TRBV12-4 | TGTGCCAGCAGCCTGACTAGCGGGGGGTCGTACGAGCAGTACTTC | CASSLTSGGSYEQYF
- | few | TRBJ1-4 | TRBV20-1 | TGCAGTGCTAGAGATCCAGGGGAAAAACTGTTTTTT | CSARDPGEKLFF
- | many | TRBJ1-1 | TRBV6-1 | TGTGCCAGCAGTGGCTTATTATCCGGGACGGACTCTAACACTGAAGCTTTCTTT | CASSGLLSGTDSNTEAFF
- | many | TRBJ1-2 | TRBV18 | TGTGCCAGCTCACCGGCAGGGGCCAACTATGGCTACACCTTC | CASSPAGANYGYTF
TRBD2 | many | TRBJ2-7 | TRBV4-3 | TGCGCCAGCAGCCAAGTTTTAGCGGGGGGATACGAGCAGTACTTC | CASSQVLAGGYEQYF
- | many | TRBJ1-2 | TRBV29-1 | TGCAGCGTTGGACAGCTAGAATTCTATGGCTACACCTTC | CSVGQLEFYGYTF
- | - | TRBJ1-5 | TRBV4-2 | TGTGCCAGCAGCTCTGGGCGACAGGACGACGGGGGGCCCCAGCATTTT | CASSSGRQDDGGPQHF
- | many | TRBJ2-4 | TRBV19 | TGTGCCAGTAGTATGGACCGACTAGCCAAAAACATTCAGTACTTC | CASSMDRLAKNIQYF
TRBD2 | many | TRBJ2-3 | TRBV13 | TGTGCCAGCAGCCTAGAAGAGAGCACTAGCGGCACAGATACGCAGTATTTT | CASSLEESTSGTDTQYF
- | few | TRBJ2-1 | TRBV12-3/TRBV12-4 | TGTGCCAGCAGCCAATTAGGGGGGGGCTCTAGGGATGAGCAGTTCTTC | CASSQLGGGSRDEQFF
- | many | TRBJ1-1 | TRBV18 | TGTGCCAGCTCACCAAAGCACGAACCTTCCATGAACACTGAAGCTTTCTTT | CASSPKHEPSMNTEAFF
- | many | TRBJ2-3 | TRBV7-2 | TGTGCCAGCAGCCCGCCCACAGATACGCAGTATTTT | CASSPPTDTQYF
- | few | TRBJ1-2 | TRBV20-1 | TGCAGTATCTACACCCAGGAGGATGGCTACACCTTC | CSIYTQEDGYTF
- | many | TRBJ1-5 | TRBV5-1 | TGCGCCAGCAGCTTGGGGGATGACAATCAGCCCCAGCATTTT | CASSLGDDNQPQHF
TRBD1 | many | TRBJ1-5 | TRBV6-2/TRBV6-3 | TGTGCCAGCAGAATCCCCGGGACAGGGGAAATTGAGCCCCAGCATTTT | CASRIPGTGEIEPQHF
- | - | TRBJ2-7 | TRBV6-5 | TGTGCCAGCAGTCCCAATGGGCCGCCCTACGAGCAGTACTTC | CASSPNGPPYEQYF
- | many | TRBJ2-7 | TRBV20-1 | TGCAGTGCTAGAGATCTTACAGGGAACGAGCAGTACTTC | CSARDLTGNEQYF
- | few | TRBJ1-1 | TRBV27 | TGTGCCAGCAGCATAATAGGTACGAACACTGAAGCTTTCTTT | CASSIIGTNTEAFF
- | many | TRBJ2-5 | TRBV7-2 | TGTGCCAGCAGCAGAGCCGCCGGCGCCCAAGAGACCCAGTACTTC | CASSRAAGAQETQYF
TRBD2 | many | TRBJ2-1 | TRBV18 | TGTGCCAGCTCACTGGGACTAGCGGGGGAAGCCTACAATGAGCAGTTCTTC | CASSLGLAGEAYNEQFF
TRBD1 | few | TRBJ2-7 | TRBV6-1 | TGTGCCAGCAGCGCCAGGGGGATCTCCTACGAGCAGTACTTC | CASSARGISYEQYF
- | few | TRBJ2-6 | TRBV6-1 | TGTGCCAGCAGTGGGGGCGGGGCCAACGTCCTGACTTTC | CASSGGGANVLTF
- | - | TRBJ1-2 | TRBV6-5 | TGTGCCAGCAGTTCAGGTTCAGGGGACTATGGCTACACCTTC | CASSSGSGDYGYTF
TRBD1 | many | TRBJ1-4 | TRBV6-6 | TGTGCCAGCAGTTATGGGACAGGGGAAAAACTGTTTTTT | CASSYGTGEKLFF
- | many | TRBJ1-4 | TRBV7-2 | TGTGCCAGCAGCTCATCGGGGAAAGGTGAAAAACTGTTTTTT | CASSSSGKGEKLFF
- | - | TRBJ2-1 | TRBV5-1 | TGCGCCAGCAGCTATCCACTAAGCTCCAATGAGCAGTTCTTC | CASSYPLSSNEQFF
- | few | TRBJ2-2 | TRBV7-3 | TGTGCCAGCAGCTCGTTTACCGGGGAGCTGTTTTTT | CASSSFTGELFF
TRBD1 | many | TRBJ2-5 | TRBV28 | TGTGCCAGCAGCCCGACAGGGGTAAGGAGGCAAGAGACCCAGTACTTC | CASSPTGVRRQETQYF
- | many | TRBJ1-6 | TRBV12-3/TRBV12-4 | TGTGCCAGCACTACAACCGGGCCTAGCTCCTATAATTCACCCCTCCACTTT | CASTTTGPSSYNSPLHF
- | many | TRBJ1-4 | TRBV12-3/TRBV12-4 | TGTGCCAGCAGTGACAGAAAGGAGAATGAAAAACTGTTTTTT | CASSDRKENEKLFF
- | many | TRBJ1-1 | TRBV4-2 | TGTGCCAGCAGCCAAGACTTCGGCACTGAAGCTTTCTTT | CASSQDFGTEAFF
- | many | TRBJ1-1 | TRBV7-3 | TGTGCCAGCAGCTCAGGCGGGGCAGACGCTGAAGCTTTCTTT | CASSSGGADAEAFF
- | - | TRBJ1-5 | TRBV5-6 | TGTGCCAGCAGCTTGTGGGGGTATAGCAATCAGCCCCAGCATTTT | CASSLWGYSNQPQHF
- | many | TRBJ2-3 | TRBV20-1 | TGCAGTGCTATCGTCCTTCGAGGGAGAGGAGGCACAGATACGCAGTATTTT | CSAIVLRGRGGTDTQYF
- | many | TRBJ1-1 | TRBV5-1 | TGCGCCAGCAGCTTGTTGTCGCAAAACGAGGACACTGAAGCTTTCTTT | CASSLLSQNEDTEAFF
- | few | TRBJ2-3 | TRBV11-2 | TGTGCCAGCAGCTTCGGGGAACAGAGCTTTAGCACAGATACGCAGTATTTT | CASSFGEQSFSTDTQYF
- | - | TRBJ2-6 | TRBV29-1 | TGCAGCGTTGACTCCCACAGGGAATCTGGGGCCAACGTCCTGACTTTC | CSVDSHRESGANVLTF
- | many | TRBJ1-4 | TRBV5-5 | TGTGCCAGCAGCTTGGAACAGGGACGAGCTAATGAAAAACTGTTTTTT | CASSLEQGRANEKLFF
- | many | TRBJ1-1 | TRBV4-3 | TGCGCCAGCAGCCAAGGCTTACAGGGAACCTTTGAAGCTTTCTTT | CASSQGLQGTFEAFF
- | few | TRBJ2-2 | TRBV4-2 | TGTGCCAGCAGCCCGACAGATGCCCCTGCCGGGGAGCTGTTTTTT | CASSPTDAPAGELFF
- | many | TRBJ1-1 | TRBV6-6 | TGTGCCAGCATCCAAGTCACTGAAGCTTTCTTT | CASIQVTEAFF
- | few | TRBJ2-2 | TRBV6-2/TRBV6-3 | TGTGCCAGCGGGGATACAGGACTCTTTTTT | CASGDTGLFF
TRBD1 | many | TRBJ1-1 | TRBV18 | TGTGCCAGCTCACCAGGGACAGGGACTGAAGCTTTCTTT | CASSPGTGTEAFF